This note documents a single TCR beta chain sequence. Its matching antigen is unknown. Only in-frame clones appear in the TCRdb table, and some are missing; sequencing was by immunoSEQ multiplex PCR. The sample gives over 90,000 clones, around 85% of which show up once; around 5.2% is in the top ten. The CDR3 spans 15 residues. Germline lookup yields CDR1 GTSNPN and CDR2 SVGIG (reference sequence). Deletions cut 3 bases from V and 2 bases from J, with 15 bases between. This entry comes from a study of OX40 agonist ivuxolimab in advanced cancers. Study results and caveats: Certain nonresponders additionally had low normalized T-cell clonal expansion. Partial responders treated at 0.1-3.0 mg/kg exhibited clonal expansion among the lowest measured. The mean number of expanded clones was higher in CD8+ T cells than in CD4+.

This TCR was recovered from an adult with an advanced solid tumor such as melanoma, head and neck, liver or kidney cancer. J is TRBJ2-3 and V is TRBV30; D is perhaps TRBD2 (5 bases). Here the sequenced sample was CD4+ or CD8+ T cells sorted from blood, taken in a trial of the OX40 agonist ivuxolimab. CDR3 nucleotide sequence: TGTGCCTGGAGCTTGGACGGAGGATCCACAGATACGCAGTATTTT. It specifies CAWSLDGGSTDTQYF.